This passage covers 29 T cell receptor beta chains from one sample sequenced in a study of T cell repertoires in cytomegalovirus infection (dated by TCRdb to the late 2010s). Reading the label with the study, this specimen's treatment or condition is: in vitro stimulation with specific CMV peptide epitopes to enrich CMV-specific T cells. This sample was sequenced with an Illumina HiSeq 1500. TCRdb trimmed public reads at Q25 via fastp, called clones via MiXCR and kept in-frame beta chains. Each entry merges the rows of one CDR3 protein and shows their most common DNA and genes. For this sample there are 750,000 to 900,000 distinct CDR3 sequences; about 29% appear just once. Under 15% of the sample is taken by the ten largest. These receptors' antigens are unknown. Sequences were derived from cultured CD8+ T cells from PBMCs, sampled from culture after CMV antigen stimulation. These receptors originate from a human donor in good health (CMV status not recorded). Some clones in this sample may be carry-over from other donors' samples.

The V gene is TRBV6-1, the J gene TRBJ1-5, with D possibly matching TRBD1 (6 bases). V lost 7 bases and J 5 bases, leaving 15 bases between the germline ends. This CDR3 has 14 amino acids. Germline CDR1 MNHNS, CDR2 SASEGT. Here the CDR3 DNA reads TGTGCCAGCATCACAGGGTGGGACGATCAGCCCCAGCATTTT. It encodes CASITGWDDQPQHF.

This clonotype was seen more than once but under ten times. This sequence joins TRBV4-3 and TRBJ1-1; weak D call: TRBD1 (5 bases). V shed 3 bases and J shed 4 bases, with 21 bases lying between them. Per germline, CDR1 LGHNA and CDR2 YSLEER. The CDR3 totals 17 residues. CDR3 nucleotide sequence: TGCGCCAGCAGCCACCCCAAAAGAGGGGACCCGGGCACTGAAGCTTTCTTT. It encodes CASSHPKRGDPGTEAFF.

The rearrangement joins TRBV6-2 or TRBV6-3 to TRBJ2-1; D is perhaps TRBD1 or TRBD2 (5 bases each). The CDR3 contains 11 residues. CDR1 is MNHEY, CDR2 SVGEGT, per germline. Trimming pared 6 bases from V and 10 bases from J, leaving 10 bases between. The CDR3 region is CASSPWGEQFF. DNA of the CDR3: TGTGCCAGCAGCCCATGGGGGGAGCAGTTCTTC.

V usage is TRBV7-6 and J usage is TRBJ2-3; D is possibly TRBD1 (5 bases). V was trimmed by 4 bases and J by 7 bases, leaving 12 bases between them. The length of the CDR3 is 13 residues. Germline CDR1 and CDR2: SGHVS and FNYEAQ. The CDR3, as DNA: TGTGCCAGCAGCTCATATCAGGGTAATACGCAGTATTTT. The encoded protein is CASSSYQGNTQYF.

This clonotype was counted between two and nine times. This chain connects TRBV7-8 to TRBJ2-4, with D possibly being TRBD2 (6 bases). CDR1 is SGHVS, CDR2 FQNEAQ, per germline. Trimming pared 5 bases from V and 8 bases from J, leaving 22 bases between. This CDR3 region has 16 residues. In nucleotides, the CDR3 is TGTGCCAGCAGCCTATCTGGGACTCCCCCTCGGGACATTCAGTACTTC. Its translation is CASSLSGTPPRDIQYF.

The chain has TRBV6-1 and TRBJ1-2; D not certain. V was clipped by 1 base and J by 6 bases, with 6 bases between them. CDR1 is MNHNS, CDR2 SASEGT, per germline. The CDR3 contains 12 residues. Here the CDR3 reads CASSEDRDGYTF. CDR3 nucleotide sequence: TGTGCCAGCAGTGAAGATAGAGATGGCTACACCTTC.

This clonotype was counted a few times. The chain has TRBV7-6 and TRBJ2-1; 8 bases agree with TRBD1. The germline V gene encodes CDR1 SGHVS and CDR2 FNYEAQ. This CDR3 region has 16 residues. Germline trimming cut 4 bases from V and 4 bases from J; bases unmatched to any gene: 9. The CDR3 DNA is TGTGCCAGCAGCTCCAGGGGGCAGGGGTTATACAATGAGCAGTTCTTC. Translated, it gives CASSSRGQGLYNEQFF.

There are a few counts of this clonotype. The chain couples TRBV19 to TRBJ2-1; D gene uncertain. Trimming took off 6 bases at V and 0 bases at J, with 18 bases between the two ends. The CDR3 consists of 17 residues. Germline V gives CDR1 LNHDA, CDR2 SQIVND (reference sequence). CDR3 amino acids: CASSLTLRFDSYNEQFF. The CDR3 DNA reads TGTGCCAGTAGCCTAACTCTCAGGTTCGACTCCTACAATGAGCAGTTCTTC.

This clonotype showed up just once. This chain links TRBV10-2 with TRBJ1-5, with unresolved D. The CDR3 is 12 amino acids. Trimming stripped 0 bases from V and 6 bases from J, with 3 bases between. Germline CDR1 and CDR2: WSHSY and SAAADI. CDR3 residues: CASSESRQPQHF. The DNA of the CDR3 is TGCGCCAGCAGTGAGTCGCGTCAGCCCCAGCATTTT.

At least ten counts were recorded for this clonotype. The chain uses TRBV7-8 and TRBJ2-6, with D hard to call. Germline V gives CDR1 SGHVS, CDR2 FQNEAQ. The CDR3 sequence is 16 residues long. Trimming pared 0 bases from V and 0 bases from J, leaving 6 bases between. The CDR3 loop is CASSLAPNSGANVLTF. In DNA, the CDR3 is TGTGCCAGCAGCTTAGCCCCAAACTCTGGGGCCAACGTCCTGACTTTC.

In this sample, this clonotype turned up many times. One base away lies a much larger clone, so this may be a sequencing read error. The chain links TRBV7-6 to TRBJ1-1; D ambiguous. This CDR3 is 13 amino acids long. Trimming shortened V by 1 base and J by 0 bases, and 3 bases separated the two germline ends. Per the germline V gene, CDR1 is SGHVS and CDR2 is FNYEAQ. CDR3 sequence reads: CASSLEMNTEAFF. The CDR3 coding sequence is TGTGCCAGCAGCTTAGAAATGAACACTGAAGCTTTCTTT.

The chain carries TRBV7-9 and TRBJ1-4, with 7 bases identical to TRBD1. Losses at the gene ends were 5 bases for V and 8 bases for J; bases not matched to a gene: 11. The CDR3 is 15 amino acids. Germline loops: CDR1 SEHNR, CDR2 FQNEAQ (reference sequence). The CDR3 sequence is CASSVTGEGWEKLFF. The CDR3 DNA is TGTGCCAGCAGCGTTACAGGGGAAGGATGGGAAAAACTGTTTTTT.

This clonotype was picked up many times. The chain combines TRBV28 with TRBJ1-5, with D uncertain. This CDR3 comprises 12 residues. Germline CDR1 MDHEN, CDR2 SYDVKM. V was shortened by 4 bases and J by 4 bases, with 5 bases between the two germline ends. CDR3 in amino acids: CASSSLNQPQHF. CDR3 sequence (DNA): TGTGCCAGCAGTTCCCTTAATCAGCCCCAGCATTTT. Looking up the rest from reference TRBV28 and TRBJ1-5 gives the full variable domain: DVKVTQSSRYLVKRTGEKVFLECVQDMDHENMFWYRQDPGLGLRLIYFSYDVKMKEKGDIPEGYSVSREKKERFSLILESASTNQTSMYLCASSSLNQPQHFGDGTRLSIL.

The rearrangement links TRBV5-5 to TRBJ1-2, with D unclear. V was trimmed by 6 bases and J by 4 bases, leaving 13 bases between them. The CDR3 runs to 13 residues. The germline gives CDR1 SGHKS, CDR2 YYEKEE (reference sequence). CDR3 DNA sequence: TGTGCCAGCACCGCGAGGGAGGCCTATGGCTACACCTTC. This sequence encodes CASTAREAYGYTF. Using reference TRBV5-5 and TRBJ1-2 for the parts outside the CDR3, the full variable domain is DAGVTQSPTHLIKTRGQQVTLRCSPISGHKSVSWYQQVLGQGPQFIFQYYEKEERGRGNFPDRFSARQFPNYSSELNVNALLLGDSALYLCASTAREAYGYTFGSGTRLTVV.

Only one count was recorded for this clonotype. The chain joins TRBV5-1 to TRBJ2-2, with D tentatively TRBD1 (6 bases). The V gene lost 4 bases and the J gene lost 0 bases, with 10 bases spanning the gap. Per germline, CDR1 SGHRS and CDR2 YFSETQ. This CDR3 spans 15 amino acids. CDR3 DNA: TGCGCCAGCAGCAGGACAGAAACGAACACCGGGGAGCTGTTTTTT. This sequence encodes CASSRTETNTGELFF.

At least ten counts were recorded for this clonotype. The chain recombines TRBV7-9 with TRBJ1-1; possible D gene TRBD1, 6 bases. Germline V gene lookup returns CDR1 SEHNR and CDR2 FQNEAQ (reference sequence). This CDR3 is 14 amino acids long. Trimming took 3 bases from V and 3 from J, leaving 11 bases between them. CDR3 sequence reads: CASSLGAGYTEAFF. CDR3 sequence (DNA): TGTGCCAGCAGCTTGGGGGCCGGGTACACTGAAGCTTTCTTT. Drawing the rest from reference TRBV7-9 and TRBJ1-1, the complete variable domain is DTGVSQNPRHKITKRGQNVTFRCDPISEHNRLYWYRQTLGQGPEFLTYFQNEAQLEKSRLLSDRFSAERPKGSFSTLEIQRTEQGDSAMYLCASSLGAGYTEAFFGQGTRLTVV.

This clonotype was picked up one time. V usage is TRBV6-2 or TRBV6-3 and J usage is TRBJ1-2; D gene unclear. Germline V CDR1 and CDR2: MNHEY, SVGEGT. V was trimmed by 7 bases and J by 5 bases, leaving 29 bases between them. The CDR3 is 18 amino acids. In DNA form, the CDR3 reads TGTGCCAGCACCCTTCGAGCGAAAAGGTCCTTGGATGATTATGGCTACACCTTC. As protein: CASTLRAKRSLDDYGYTF.

This clonotype has only one observation. The chain carries TRBV10-3 and TRBJ2-1; possible D gene TRBD1, 6 bases. CDR1 is ENHRY and CDR2 is SYGVKD in the germline V gene. V lost 5 bases and J 4 bases, leaving 15 bases between the germline ends. This CDR3 comprises 15 residues. Here the CDR3 DNA reads TGTGCCATCAGTTACAGGGCCCCGCCGTACAATGAGCAGTTCTTC. Encoded protein: CAISYRAPPYNEQFF.

This clonotype has a count of ten or more. This chain links TRBV7-9 with TRBJ2-3; D ambiguous. Germline assignment: CDR1 SEHNR and CDR2 FQNEAQ (reference sequence). Trimming cost V 5 bases and J 6 bases, with 15 bases left between them. The CDR3 is made up of 14 amino acids. The CDR3 is CASSPLTASDTQYF. CDR3 nucleotide sequence: TGTGCCAGCAGCCCCTTGACGGCATCGGATACGCAGTATTTT.

Turning to this clonotype: At one of its ends the junction is not consistent with the germline gene, which may arise from a read error. The V call is TRBV7-9, the J call TRBJ1-2; TRBD1 agrees at 7 bases. Germline V gene data show CDR1 as SEHNR and CDR2 as FQNEAQ (reference sequence). CDR3 length: 13 residues. The CDR3 loop is CASRSGGNYSYTF. The CDR3 DNA sequence: TGTGCCAGCAGATCAGGGGGGAACTATAGCTACACCTTC.

The rearrangement joins TRBV5-1 to TRBJ1-4; D is ambiguous. The CDR3 has 14 residues. Between the trimmed V and J ends, which lost 0 bases and 7 bases, there was a span of 10 bases. Germline lookup yields CDR1 SGHRS and CDR2 YFSETQ. CDR3 residues: CASSLGPAGEKLFF. Written as DNA, the CDR3 is TGCGCCAGCAGCTTGGGCCCGGCCGGTGAAAAACTGTTTTTT.

V is TRBV19 and J is TRBJ2-7, with D perhaps assigned TRBD1 or TRBD2 (5 bases each). The germline V gene has CDR1 LNHDA and CDR2 SQIVND (reference sequence). This CDR3 is 14 amino acids long. The V and J ends lost 2 bases and 3 bases respectively, with 11 bases between them. The CDR3 DNA sequence: TGTGCCAGTAGTATACGGGACGGCAACTACGAGCAGTACTTC. Translated: CASSIRDGNYEQYF.

This clonotype was observed many times. This chain connects TRBV6-1 to TRBJ2-7; D gene ambiguous. Germline values: CDR1 MNHNS, CDR2 SASEGT. The V end lost 5 bases, the J end lost 0 bases, and 14 bases lay between the germline ends. This CDR3 region has 15 residues. In DNA, the CDR3 is TGTGCCAGCAGTAAACCGGGCCTACTCTCCTACGAGCAGTACGTC. It specifies CASSKPGLLSYEQYV.

This sequence joins TRBV6-5 and TRBJ1-2, with D perhaps matching TRBD1 (5 bases). CDR3 length: 14 residues. Trimming took off 1 base at V and 4 bases at J, with 10 bases between the two ends. Germline lookup yields CDR1 MNHEY and CDR2 SVGAGI. In DNA form, the CDR3 reads TGTGCCAGCAGTTACTTCGGTGGGACCTATGGCTACACCTTC. This sequence encodes CASSYFGGTYGYTF.

The chain employs TRBV20-1 and TRBJ2-3, with D possibly TRBD2 on 5 matching bases. The CDR3 extends over 16 amino acids. Trimming cost V 3 bases and J 1 base, with 17 bases left between them. Germline CDR1 is DFQATT and CDR2 is SNEGSKA (reference sequence). Here the CDR3 reads CSASRISSIGTDTQYF. In DNA, the CDR3 is TGCAGTGCTAGTCGCATCTCTAGCATTGGCACAGATACGCAGTATTTT.

The V and J genes are TRBV25-1 and TRBJ1-6; D might be TRBD1 (5 bases). Looked up from germline, CDR1 is MGHDK and CDR2 is SYGVNS. V lost 1 base to trimming and J lost 5 bases, with 9 bases between them. The CDR3 length is 15 residues. DNA of the CDR3: TGTGCCAGCAGTGAATTCGCAGGGAATAATTCACCCCTCCACTTT. It codes for CASSEFAGNNSPLHF.

In this sample, this clonotype turned up a few times. This chain connects TRBV6-1 to TRBJ1-4, with D possibly TRBD1 on 5 matching bases. The germline V and J ends were trimmed by 2 bases and 6 bases, with 13 bases remaining between them. The CDR3 sequence is 15 residues long. The germline V gene encodes CDR1 MNHNS and CDR2 SASEGT. CDR3 sequence reads: CASSEPMGRDEKLFF. The CDR3, as DNA: TGTGCCAGCAGTGAACCCATGGGCAGGGATGAAAAACTGTTTTTT.

This clonotype was detected ten times or more. The V call is TRBV7-9, the J call TRBJ1-2; 12 bases align to TRBD1. Germline V gene data show CDR1 as SEHNR and CDR2 as FQNEAQ (reference sequence). V shed 1 base and J 8 bases; nucleotides not matched to a gene: 14. The CDR3 covers 18 residues. CDR3 sequence: CASSLGVYRDRGLSGYTF. The DNA of the CDR3 is TGTGCCAGCAGCTTAGGAGTATACCGGGACAGGGGGCTTTCGGGCTACACCTTC.

This sequence joins TRBV29-1 and TRBJ2-1; TRBD2 matches at 13 bases. V shed 7 bases and J 5 bases; nucleotides not matched to a gene: 2. CDR1 is SQVTM and CDR2 is ANQGSEA in the germline V gene. The CDR3 is 13 residues long. CDR3 nucleotide sequence: TGCAGCGCTGGACTAGCGGGGGACAATGAGCAGTTCTTC. Residues: CSAGLAGDNEQFF.